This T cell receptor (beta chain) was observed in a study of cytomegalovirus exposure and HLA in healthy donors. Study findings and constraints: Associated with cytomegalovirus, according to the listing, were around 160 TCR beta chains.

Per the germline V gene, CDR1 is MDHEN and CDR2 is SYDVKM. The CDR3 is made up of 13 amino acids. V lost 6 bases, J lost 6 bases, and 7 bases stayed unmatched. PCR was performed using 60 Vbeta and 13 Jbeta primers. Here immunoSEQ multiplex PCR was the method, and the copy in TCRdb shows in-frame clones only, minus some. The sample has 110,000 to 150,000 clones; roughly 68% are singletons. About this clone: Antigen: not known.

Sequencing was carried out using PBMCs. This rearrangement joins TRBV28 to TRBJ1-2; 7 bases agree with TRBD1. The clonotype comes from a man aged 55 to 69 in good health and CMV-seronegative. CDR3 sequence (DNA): TGTGCCAGCAGACAGGGGTGGCTGGATGGCTACACCTTC. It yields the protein CASRQGWLDGYTF.